The clone carrying this TCR beta chain has only a few counts. Sorted populations all exceeded 95% purity. The study reverse transcribed the entire isolated RNA, so it sequenced expressed TCRB transcripts. Reads from naive, central memory and regulatory T cell samples averaged approximately 3.7 million. Some clones are missing from TCRdb's copy, which holds only in-frame ones; the method was immunoSEQ multiplex PCR. The repertoire consists of 850,000 to 900,000 clones, with 15% to 20% occurring once and the leading ten covering 0.023%. These data belong to a study of beta chain features in type 1 diabetes. V shed 6 bases, J shed 6 bases, and the junction held 10 bases outside the gene matches. The CDR3 is 15 residues long. Germline-derived CDR1 and CDR2 are ENHRY and SYGVKD.

Sequencing was carried out using naive CD4+ T cells from blood. The rearrangement joins TRBV10-3 to TRBJ2-3; 9 positions match TRBD1. The sequence was collected from a woman in her late teens or twenties in good health. The CDR3 region has the DNA TGTGCCATCAGGGGGACAGGGTCATCTGCGGATACGCAGTATTTT. Its protein is CAIRGTGSSADTQYF.